The entry that follows covers one TCR beta chain sequence. This clone was counted a few times. Its antigen remains unidentified. No base qualities exist here, and no much larger clone lies one base off it. This sample was included in a study of beta chain features in type 1 diabetes (dated by TCRdb to the late 2010s). Context from the whole study: Mean age, gender distribution, total cell number and subset yield did not differ between patients and healthy donors. In the study, recently diagnosed type 1 diabetes patients and matched healthy donors were compared on the TCRB repertoires of their sorted circulating CD4+ T cell subsets. Naive and central memory subsets were obtained from all 30 or so donors, but regulatory and stem cell-like memory subsets were isolated from only 8 patients and roughly eight healthy donors. A total of some 100,000,000 sorted cells were examined across all samples, and a strong correlation was observed between cell number per subset and RNA yield.

Including cysteine and phenylalanine, the CDR3 has 13 amino acids. Solely the CDR3 DNA is kept, with 39 bases framed from the first base. The germline V gene provides CDR1 SGHDN and CDR2 FVKESK. V lost 4 bases and J lost 5 bases; the stretch between them is 11 bases long. The study at large found these results: Type 1 diabetes patients showed a moderate but significant shortening of TCRB CDR3 length in all four CD4+ subsets. HLA sub-analyses involved small numbers of individuals, so any influence of HLA type on TCRB rearrangement remained unresolved. At VDJ recombination sites, patients with type 1 diabetes made fewer insertions and deleted more nucleotides, a pattern implying thymic rearrangement abnormalities. Because cDNA rather than genomic DNA was sequenced, highly expressing activated cells could have been over-represented, although no difference in activation and CD3 levels was found between groups. Naive, central memory and regulatory TCRB repertoires appeared to be more alike among patients than among healthy donors. PCR may preferentially amplify shorter templates, but because patient and control samples were amplified and corrected together, any resulting skew would affect both groups equally.

The entire isolated RNA was reverse transcribed using the High Capacity cDNA Reverse Transcription Kit, and thus expressed TCRB transcripts were sequenced. Naive, central memory and regulatory T cell samples underwent deep immunoSEQ sequencing, averaging roughly 3.5 million total reads per sample. Sorted cells were lysed in RLT buffer, and RNA was extracted using DNase-treated RNeasy Micro or Mini kits according to cell number. To prevent cross-contamination, every cell subset was processed on its own, while patient and healthy donor samples were processed together. The immunoSEQ multiplex PCR was used to amplify TCRB sequences from cDNA, yielding 87-bp fragments that span the CDR3 region. Sequencing of the amplicons was done on the Illumina HiSeq platform. In the authors' own workflow: PCR bias was corrected computationally using synthetic template baselines, and reads within Hamming distance 2 were collapsed, with unmergeable singletons discarded. By aligning reads against IMGT, V, D and J genes, CDR3 length, and insertions or deletions at six rearrangement sites were assigned. Within each subset, clonotype counts were normalized to sorted cell number, after which true diversity and Gini coefficients were computed with the tcR R package. The overlap coefficient, calculated on TCRB nucleotide sequences, was used to measure repertoire sharing. TCRdb carries this immuneACCESS record with in-frame sequences only. Its versions omit some clonotypes, under half of them owing to an unresolved V gene in the studies checked, with the rest unexplained. The D gene and trimming were derived from the DNA, and the V and J assignments and clone size from that table. The sample table shows more than 150,000 clones, and about 9.1% are seen once. 2.3% of the sample is held by the ten biggest clonotypes.

A single peripheral blood draw of around 120 mL on average was collected from each donor into heparinised tubes. Naive, central memory, regulatory and stem cell-like memory CD4+ T cells were sorted on a BD FACSAria II using a panel including CD45RO, CCR7, CD25, CD127, CD95 and CD27. Purity was above 95% for every sorted population. PBMCs were isolated right away by Lymphoprep density gradient centrifugation and were stained directly, without culture. To minimize batch effects, samples were stained and sorted in pairs, one healthy donor with one patient per experiment. The V and J genes are TRBV14 and TRBJ1-2; no D gene call is confident. The specimen was central memory CD4+ T cells from blood. The receptor was derived from a woman aged 18-35 years in good health. The CDR3 protein sequence reads: CASSPSQRYGYTF. The DNA is TGTGCCAGCAGCCCCTCCCAGCGGTATGGCTACACCTTC.